Listed here is a single T cell receptor (beta chain). The source of the sample is a study of blood T cell repertoires in COVID-19. All enrollees were roughly 18 to 90 years old and from roughly 22 US areas. Authors' methods: Researchers report that nucleated cell counts were estimated from reference gene primer amplification. Assay used: immunoSEQ multiplex PCR; TCRdb lists only in-frame clones, some missing. That table furnishes V, J and clone size, whereas the DNA furnished D and trimming. The sample yields a few hundred thousand clones, around nine tenths seen once. The source of this sequence is a woman in her twenties or thirties who had been exposed to COVID-19. Source material: PBMCs or T cells enriched from blood (not recorded which).

Written as DNA, the CDR3 is TGTGCCATAGGTGAGGCGGGAGTATGGAATGAGCAGTTCTTC. Translation gives CAIGEAGVWNEQFF. The rearrangement links TRBV6-5 to TRBJ2-1, with 7 nucleotides matching TRBD2. Germline V CDR1 and CDR2: MNHEY, SVGAGI. The CDR3 consists of 14 residues. Trimming cost V 10 bases and J 7 bases; bases outside gene matches: 13.